The entry below gives a single T cell receptor beta chain sequence along with its context. The antigen remains undetermined. Between the trimmed V and J ends, which lost 5 bases and 6 bases, there was a span of 14 bases. Germline CDR1 MNHEY, CDR2 SMNVEV (reference sequence). The CDR3 is made up of 14 amino acids. The entry originates in a study of somatic mutations in cytotoxic T cells in rheumatoid arthritis. Broader study findings: Among patients with rheumatoid arthritis, but not healthy controls, CD8+ clonality increased with age. A slight TRBV07 underrepresentation in rheumatoid arthritis patients was reported without multiple-comparison adjustment.

Assay: immunoSEQ multiplex PCR; the TCRdb copy retains only in-frame clones and omits some. In the table there are 30,000 to 45,000 clones, about four fifths of which are singletons. The receptor comes from a man aged 40-49 years in good health. Sequenced input: CD8+ T cells sorted from blood. The J gene is TRBJ1-5, the V gene TRBV27; D perhaps matches TRBD1 (6 bases). This CDR3 is CASSAFGGPQPQHF. CDR3 in DNA: TGTGCCAGCAGTGCCTTCGGGGGCCCTCAGCCCCAGCATTTT.